The present TCR beta chain was sequenced within a study of T cells expressing NK-cell markers. Findings and caveats of the study: These same clonotypes (in four donors) also led the CD3+CD56-NKG2C+ fraction.

No DNA is given; TCRdb re-called the 5' RACE reads and lists each CDR3 protein once. This sample's table reports about 540,000 distinct CDR3 sequences. A word on this clonotype: Its specificity is unknown.

CDR1 and CDR2 (germline): LGHNT, FRNRAP. The CDR3 sequence is 15 residues long. The chain carries TRBV12-5 and TRBJ2-3. This TCR derives from a man aged 18 to 30 in good health. Sequences were obtained from blood T cells: a sorted CD56 or NKG2C T cell subset, CD4+ or CD8+ T cells, or bulk PBMC T cells (not recorded which). This CDR3 reads CASGLTEMSTDTQYF. The whole variable domain, filled in from reference TRBV12-5 and TRBJ2-3, reads DARVTQTPRHKVTEMGQEVTMRCQPILGHNTVFWYRQTMMQGLELLAYFRNRAPLDDSGMPKDRFSAEMPDATLATLKIQPSEPRDSAVYFCASGLTEMSTDTQYFGPGTRLTVL.